Presented here are 26 T cell receptor beta chains from one specimen sequenced in a study of early T cells in non-severe SARS-CoV-2 infection. TCRdb re-derived calls from the 5' RACE reads in MiXCR, one entry per CDR3 protein. This sample has fewer than 65,000 distinct CDR3 sequences; about 12% occur once, and the top ten carry roughly 1.4%. The sequencing sample was made of whole blood. The receptors originated from an adult who was a healthcare worker with PCR-confirmed SARS-CoV-2 infection or an uninfected control (not recorded which).

This clonotype occurred many times. This chain connects TRBV7-9 to TRBJ2-3; D is possibly TRBD2 (5 bases). Looked up from germline, CDR1 is SEHNR and CDR2 is FQNEAQ (reference sequence). This CDR3 has 12 amino acids. CDR3 protein: CADSRGTDTQYF. CDR3 nucleotides: TGTGCTGATTCGAGGGGCACAGATACGCAGTATTTT.

This clonotype was seen more than once but under ten times. The chain is built from TRBV10-2 and TRBJ1-6; D not certain. V lost 0 bases and J 5 bases, leaving 8 bases between the germline ends. The CDR3 runs 15 residues. Germline lookup yields CDR1 WSHSY and CDR2 SAAADI. This CDR3 reads CASSESGFHNSPLHF. The CDR3 DNA follows: TGCGCCAGCAGTGAGTCGGGGTTCCATAATTCACCCCTCCACTTT.

A few counts support this clonotype. This rearrangement joins TRBV20-1 to TRBJ1-2, with unresolved D. This CDR3 is built from 12 residues. V lost 3 bases and J lost 7, with 12 bases in between. The germline V gene has CDR1 DFQATT and CDR2 SNEGSKA (reference sequence). CDR3 in DNA: TGCAGTGCTAGCTCGGATGCGGTTGGCTACACCTTC. Translated: CSASSDAVGYTF.

This clonotype was seen a few times. The chain carries TRBV28 and TRBJ2-3; 10 positions match TRBD2. This CDR3 region has 17 residues. The germline gives CDR1 MDHEN, CDR2 SYDVKM. V lost 3 bases and J lost 2; bases outside the gene matches: 8. The CDR3 sequence is CASSFLSSGGDTDTQYF. CDR3 coding DNA: TGTGCCAGCAGTTTCTTATCAAGCGGGGGGGACACAGATACGCAGTATTTT.

J is TRBJ1-3 and V is TRBV29-1; weak D call: TRBD1 (6 bases). Germline CDR1 SQVTM, CDR2 ANQGSEA. The CDR3 extends over 12 amino acids. The germline V and J ends were trimmed by 7 bases and 4 bases, with 11 bases remaining between them. This CDR3 is CSARGSGNTIYF. In nucleotides, the CDR3 is TGCAGCGCCAGGGGATCCGGAAACACCATATATTTT.

The rearrangement joins TRBV3-1 to TRBJ2-1; D uncertain. Trimming took 0 bases from V and 8 from J, leaving 8 bases between them. CDR1 is LGHDT, CDR2 YNNKEL, per germline (reference sequence). The CDR3 covers 13 residues. The CDR3 coding sequence is TGTGCCAGCAGCCAAGATAATGGGGATGAGCAGTTCTTC. It specifies CASSQDNGDEQFF.

This clonotype was counted a few times. The V and J genes are TRBV5-1 and TRBJ2-3, with D hard to call. The V gene's germline CDR1 is SGHRS and CDR2 YFSETQ. Trimming shortened V by 4 bases and J by 4 bases, and 13 bases separated the two germline ends. The CDR3 is 14 residues long. The CDR3 DNA follows: TGCGCCAGCAGCCCTAGGAGCCCGGCAGATACGCAGTATTTT. This codes for CASSPRSPADTQYF.

The sample holds many counts of this clonotype. V gene TRBV20-1 combines with J gene TRBJ1-1; no firm D call. Per the germline V gene, CDR1 is DFQATT and CDR2 is SNEGSKA (reference sequence). Between the trimmed V and J ends, which lost 5 bases and 1 base, there was a span of 11 bases. The CDR3 runs 13 residues. This CDR3 reads CSADVIPNTEAFF. The CDR3 coding sequence is TGCAGTGCTGACGTCATTCCGAACACTGAAGCTTTCTTT.

This clonotype was seen a few times. This chain connects TRBV5-6 to TRBJ2-7, with D perhaps TRBD1 or TRBD2 (6 bases each). The CDR3 totals 15 residues. CDR1 and CDR2 (germline): SGHDT, YYEEEE. With 1 base removed from V and 2 bases from J, the gap between germline ends came to 13 bases. In nucleotides, the CDR3 is TGTGCCAGCAGCTTGATAGGGGGGTTTCCCTACGAGCAGTACTTC. The encoded protein is CASSLIGGFPYEQYF.

The V gene is TRBV19, the J gene TRBJ1-2; D not certain. The germline gives CDR1 LNHDA, CDR2 SQIVND (reference sequence). Trimming pared 4 bases from V and 2 bases from J, leaving 14 bases between. The CDR3 length is 15 residues. CDR3: CASSRGGKANYGYTF. The CDR3 nucleotides read TGTGCCAGTAGTAGGGGAGGTAAAGCGAACTATGGCTACACCTTC.

The genes are TRBV18 and TRBJ2-2, with 9 bases aligning to TRBD1. The CDR3 extends over 15 amino acids. With V trimmed by 2 bases and J by 3 bases, 1 base remained unmatched. Looked up from germline, CDR1 is KGHSH and CDR2 is LQKENI. Here the CDR3 reads CASSPTGGYTGELFF. The CDR3 DNA follows: TGTGCCAGCTCACCAACAGGGGGCTACACCGGGGAGCTGTTTTTT.

The chain is built from TRBV7-2 and TRBJ2-3, with D possibly TRBD2 on 7 matching bases. V dropped 2 bases and J dropped 5 bases, with 20 bases sitting between them. This CDR3 spans 17 amino acids. CDR1 and CDR2 (germline): SGHTA, FQGNSA. CDR3 residues: CASSLLGGGAFRDTQYF. The CDR3 bases are TGTGCCAGCAGCTTACTTGGTGGGGGGGCCTTCCGAGATACGCAGTATTTT.

This clonotype was seen only a few times. J is TRBJ1-2 and V is TRBV19; 10 nucleotides align to TRBD1. The CDR3 length is 16 residues. Germline loops: CDR1 LNHDA, CDR2 SQIVND (reference sequence). The V segment lost 7 bases and the J segment 2 bases; nucleotides outside the gene matches: 10. CDR3 sequence reads: CASIPGQGRANYGYTF. The CDR3 bases are TGTGCCAGTATCCCGGGACAGGGGCGGGCGAACTATGGCTACACCTTC.

V is TRBV11-2 and J is TRBJ2-7; 7 nucleotides agree with TRBD1. The ends lost 3 bases at V and 7 bases at J; junction bases unmatched: 3. Germline-derived CDR1 and CDR2 are SGHAT and FQNNGV. This CDR3 has 12 residues. Here the CDR3 DNA reads TGTGCCAGCAGCTTGGACAGGCGAGAGCAGTACTTC. Translating it yields CASSLDRREQYF.

This clonotype has just a few counts. The chain is built from TRBV11-2 and TRBJ1-2; perhaps TRBD1 as D (5 bases). Trimming shortened V by 5 bases and J by 11 bases, and 18 bases separated the two germline ends. The CDR3 spans 13 residues. In germline, CDR1 is SGHAT, CDR2 FQNNGV. For the CDR3, the DNA is TGTGCCAGCAGCCCTCTAGCCCGGAGGGGATACACCTTC. Amino acid sequence: CASSPLARRGYTF.

The V call is TRBV5-5, the J call TRBJ2-2; 8 bases are shared with TRBD2. V shed 3 bases and J 1 base; nucleotides not matched to a gene: 14. The CDR3 spans 19 residues. Germline V gives CDR1 SGHKS, CDR2 YYEKEE (reference sequence). DNA for the CDR3: TGTGCCAGCAGCTCCGGGGGGGCGACAGTTGTTGGGAACACCGGGGAGCTGTTTTTT. It is translated as CASSSGGATVVGNTGELFF.

This clonotype has just a few counts. The chain carries TRBV11-3 and TRBJ2-1; 8 bases match TRBD2. The trim removed 5 bases at V and 10 bases at J, leaving 10 bases unmatched. CDR3 size: 14 residues. Germline-derived CDR1 and CDR2 are SGHNT and YENEEA. The CDR3 loop reads CASSLYPLAGEQFF. The CDR3 DNA is TGTGCCAGCAGCCTTTACCCCTTAGCGGGGGAGCAGTTCTTC.

This clonotype was seen ten or more times. The J gene is TRBJ1-5, the V gene TRBV27; 9 bases fit TRBD1. The length of the CDR3 is 16 residues. The ends lost 0 bases at V and 4 bases at J; junction bases unmatched: 4. CDR1 MNHEY and CDR2 SMNVEV come from the germline V gene (reference sequence). The CDR3 DNA sequence: TGTGCCAGCAGTTTATCAGGAGGACAGGGGAATCAGCCCCAGCATTTT. Translated: CASSLSGGQGNQPQHF.

This clonotype was detected many times. The chain is built from TRBV10-3 and TRBJ2-3; D not resolved. Between the trimmed V and J ends, which lost 4 bases and 6 bases, there was a span of 11 bases. The germline V gene encodes CDR1 ENHRY and CDR2 SYGVKD. The CDR3 runs to 13 residues. CDR3 coding DNA: TGTGCCATCAGTGGGGGTACTGGGGATACGCAGTATTTT. It yields the protein CAISGGTGDTQYF.

The chain carries TRBV14 and TRBJ2-7; the D is unclear. V was clipped by 1 base and J by 3 bases, with 4 bases between them. The CDR3 length is 12 residues. Per the germline V gene, CDR1 is SGHDN and CDR2 is FVKESK. CDR3 sequence: CASSQVFYEQYF. The CDR3 DNA reads TGTGCCAGCAGCCAAGTGTTCTACGAGCAGTACTTC.

This clonotype was seen ten or more times. This chain joins TRBV6-5 and TRBJ2-7; 8 bases are shared with TRBD1. V lost 0 bases, J lost 2 bases, and 12 bases stayed unmatched. The CDR3 runs 18 residues. In germline, CDR1 is MNHEY, CDR2 SVGAGI. The CDR3 sequence: CASSYSRAPGQVAYEQYF. The CDR3 coding sequence is TGTGCCAGCAGTTACTCGAGGGCGCCGGGACAGGTCGCCTACGAGCAGTACTTC.

In its sample, this clonotype was seen a few times. This rearrangement joins TRBV5-8 to TRBJ2-7; D remains ambiguous. Trimming took 5 bases from V and 3 from J, leaving 9 bases between them. Germline V CDR1 and CDR2: SGHTS, YDEGEE. The CDR3 has 12 amino acids. CDR3 bases: TGTGCCAGCAGTTGGACCCTCTACGAGCAGTACTTC. Translation gives CASSWTLYEQYF.

This clonotype was recorded many times. The chain combines TRBV7-2 with TRBJ1-3; no clear D. Trimming took off 3 bases at V and 0 bases at J, with 6 bases between the two ends. This CDR3 spans 14 amino acids. Germline-derived CDR1 and CDR2 are SGHTA and FQGNSA. CDR3 region: CASSFGDSGNTIYF. Written as DNA, the CDR3 is TGTGCCAGCAGCTTTGGAGACTCTGGAAACACCATATATTTT.

Remarks on this clonotype: A much larger clone is a single base away; this may be a read error. This chain uses TRBV2 with TRBJ2-5, with D perhaps TRBD1 or TRBD2 (6 bases each). Germline assignment: CDR1 SNHLY and CDR2 FYNNEI. The V and J ends lost 1 base and 5 bases respectively, with 11 bases between them. The CDR3 is made up of 14 amino acids. The CDR3 sequence: CASSEGRGPETQYF. The CDR3 DNA reads as TGTGCCAGCAGTGAAGGACGGGGGCCCGAGACCCAGTACTTC.

This clonotype occurred many times. V usage is TRBV6-6 and J usage is TRBJ1-2; possibly TRBD1 for D (5 bases). The germline gives CDR1 MNHNY, CDR2 SVGAGI (reference sequence). Trimming left V 2 bases short and J 2 bases short, with 18 bases between. The CDR3 runs to 17 residues. In DNA, the CDR3 is TGTGCCAGCAGTTACCGGGGGGACCCGCAGAGCAACTATGGCTACACCTTC. Protein: CASSYRGDPQSNYGYTF.

At least ten counts were recorded for this clonotype. This chain links TRBV6-6 with TRBJ1-3; D unclear. The CDR3 is 14 residues long. Trimming took off 10 bases at V and 0 bases at J, with 13 bases between the two ends. Germline-derived CDR1 and CDR2 are MNHNY and SVGAGI (reference sequence). As DNA, the CDR3 is TGTGCCACTTTAGGAGCCCCCTCTGGAAACACCATATATTTT. It yields the protein CATLGAPSGNTIYF.